Listed here are 29 T cell receptor beta chains from one sample, sequenced in a study of blood T cell repertoires in COVID-19. The assay was immunoSEQ multiplex PCR, and TCRdb's table has in-frame clones only and misses some. The sample shows 90,000 to 130,000 clones, less than 75% of them seen only once. The sequencing sample was made of peripheral blood. These receptors were taken from a woman between 40 and 55 years old with acute or convalescent COVID-19.

This clone occurred once. The genes are TRBV21-1 and TRBJ2-1; TRBD2 was called by the table and not checked on the DNA. TRBV21-1 is a listed pseudogene. The CDR3 totals 18 residues. CDR3 DNA sequence: TGTGCCAGCAGCACCCGGACTAGAGGGGTGGTAACTTTTTGTGAACAGTTCTTC. Protein product: CASSTRTRGVVTFCEQFF.

The chain is built from TRBV14 and TRBJ2-5, with D perhaps TRBD2 (5 bases). Per germline, CDR1 SGHDN and CDR2 FVKESK. V was cut by 4 bases and J by 5 bases, with 11 bases left in between. The CDR3 extends over 13 amino acids. The CDR3 DNA reads TGTGCCAGCAGCCGGGCTAGCCGGGAGACCCAGTACTTC. Its protein product is CASSRASRETQYF.

The chain employs TRBV2 and TRBJ2-5, with 7 bases aligning to TRBD2. The CDR3 spans 14 residues. Trimming took 6 bases from V and 4 from J; bases not matched to a gene: 8. The germline V gene has CDR1 SNHLY and CDR2 FYNNEI. CDR3 in amino acids: CASRIGGGGETQYF. The CDR3 bases are TGTGCCAGCAGGATCGGCGGGGGAGGAGAGACCCAGTACTTC. Filled out from reference TRBV2 and TRBJ2-5, the complete variable domain reads EPEVTQTPSHQVTQMGQEVILRCVPISNHLYFYWYRQILGQKVEFLVSFYNNEISEKSEIFDDQFSVERPDGSNFTLKIRSTKLEDSAMYFCASRIGGGGETQYFGPGTRLLVL.

The J gene is TRBJ2-1, the V gene TRBV28; the match to TRBD2 covers 13 bases. Trimming took 3 bases from V and 5 from J; bases not matched to a gene: 13. Germline lookup yields CDR1 MDHEN and CDR2 SYDVKM. This CDR3 has 19 residues. CDR3 in amino acids: CASSFPRTSGGILHNEQFF. The CDR3 DNA reads as TGTGCCAGCAGTTTCCCAAGGACTAGCGGGGGAATTTTGCACAATGAGCAGTTCTTC.

The CDR3 spells CASSSRGRGGEYDTQYF. CDR3 nucleotides: TGCGCCAGCAGCTCCCGAGGCAGGGGAGGGGAGTATGATACGCAGTATTTT. V is TRBV5-1 and J is TRBJ2-3; TRBD2 might be the D (7 bases). Germline assignment: CDR1 SGHRS and CDR2 YFSETQ. Trimming removed 3 bases at V and 6 bases at J, with 23 bases between. This CDR3 spans 17 amino acids. The complete variable domain, with remaining parts taken from reference TRBV5-1 and TRBJ2-3, reads KAGVTQTPRYLIKTRGQQVTLSCSPISGHRSVSWYQQTPGQGLQFLFEYFSETQRNKGNFPGRFSGRQFSNSRSEMNVSTLELGDSALYLCASSSRGRGGEYDTQYFGPGTRLTVL.

The rearrangement joins TRBV6-5 to TRBJ1-5; 8 bases align to TRBD1. V was pared by 6 bases and J by 6 bases, with 7 bases of the junction left unmatched. The germline V gene encodes CDR1 MNHEY and CDR2 SVGAGI. The CDR3 consists of 14 residues. DNA of the CDR3: TGTGCCAGCAGCCCGGGACAGGTTGCTCAGCCCCAGCATTTT. It specifies CASSPGQVAQPQHF.

This clone was seen only once. J is TRBJ2-1 and V is TRBV24-1, with TRBD1 matching 10 bases. V lost 3 bases to trimming and J lost 7 bases; unmatched junction nucleotides: 5. Germline V lookup: CDR1 KGHDR, CDR2 SFDVKD. This CDR3 is built from 15 residues. The CDR3 here is CATSDVGQGRNEQFF. In DNA, the CDR3 is TGTGCCACCAGTGATGTGGGACAGGGGAGGAATGAGCAGTTCTTC.

The rearrangement joins TRBV3-1 (or the pseudogene TRBV3-2) to TRBJ2-5; 7 bases are shared with TRBD1. J was trimmed by 5 bases and V by 1 base; bases with no gene match: 4. The germline CDR1 and CDR2 sequences are LGHDT and YNNKEL (reference sequence). The CDR3 is 14 amino acids. This chain's CDR3 is CASSQGQGLETQYF. DNA for the CDR3: TGTGCCAGCAGCCAAGGACAGGGCTTGGAGACCCAGTACTTC.

This clone was seen only a few times. This chain uses TRBV19 with TRBJ2-1; 12 bases fit TRBD2. This CDR3 contains 17 residues. The V gene's germline CDR1 is LNHDA and CDR2 SQIVND (reference sequence). Germline trimming cut 5 bases from V and 7 bases from J; bases unmatched to any gene: 12. The CDR3 spells CASSQGSSGGARNEQFF. The CDR3 DNA reads TGTGCCAGTAGTCAGGGCTCTAGCGGGGGGGCTAGGAATGAGCAGTTCTTC.

The J gene is TRBJ2-5, the V gene TRBV27, with D possibly being TRBD1 (6 bases). The CDR3 has 15 amino acids. From germline, CDR1 is MNHEY and CDR2 SMNVEV (reference sequence). V shed 5 bases and J shed 5 bases, with 18 bases lying between them. CDR3 amino acids: CASSPRNTGLETQYF. The CDR3 nucleotides are TGTGCCAGCAGTCCCCGAAATACAGGGCTTGAGACCCAGTACTTC.

The chain carries TRBV5-1 and TRBJ1-1; 7 bases are shared with TRBD1. The CDR3 is 14 residues long. With V trimmed by 3 bases and J by 2 bases, 4 bases remained unmatched. Germline values: CDR1 SGHRS, CDR2 YFSETQ. The CDR3 loop reads CASSWDSPNTEAFF. CDR3 nucleotide sequence: TGCGCCAGCAGCTGGGACAGCCCCAACACTGAAGCTTTCTTT.

The chain carries TRBV6-5 and TRBJ2-5; D perhaps matches TRBD1 (6 bases). V was clipped by 7 bases and J by 2 bases, with 11 bases between them. Per the germline V gene, CDR1 is MNHEY and CDR2 is SVGAGI. This CDR3 is 13 amino acids long. The CDR3 DNA follows: TGTGCCAGCACCCCCACAGGGCAAGAGACCCAGTACTTC. Translating gives CASTPTGQETQYF.

The rearrangement links TRBV6-1 to TRBJ1-2; perhaps TRBD1 as D (6 bases). In germline, CDR1 is MNHNS, CDR2 SASEGT. CDR3 length: 14 residues. V was cut by 2 bases and J by 5 bases, with 12 bases left in between. This chain's CDR3 is CASSESDRVYGYTF. The CDR3 DNA reads TGTGCCAGCAGTGAATCGGACAGAGTGTATGGCTACACCTTC.

The rearrangement uses TRBV6-5 and TRBJ1-1; D is perhaps TRBD1 (6 bases). Germline V lookup: CDR1 MNHEY, CDR2 SVGAGI. CDR3 length equals 14 residues. Deletions cut 2 bases from V and 7 bases from J, with 14 bases between. CDR3 sequence (DNA): TGTGCCAGCAGTTACCCCAGGGGCCAGGGTGAAGCTTTCTTT. This codes for CASSYPRGQGEAFF.

The chain is built from TRBV6-1 and TRBJ1-5, with D tentatively TRBD1 (5 bases). The CDR3 runs 14 residues. Germline CDR1 MNHNS, CDR2 SASEGT. Between the trimmed V and J ends, which lost 3 bases and 3 bases, there was a span of 9 bases. CDR3 protein: CASSDREDNQPQHF. The CDR3 coding sequence is TGTGCCAGCAGTGACAGGGAGGACAATCAGCCCCAGCATTTT.

The chain joins TRBV10-3 to TRBJ2-3; 11 nucleotides align to TRBD2. The CDR3 runs 15 residues. The V and J ends lost 6 bases and 8 bases, in that order; junction bases with no gene match: 10. In germline, CDR1 is ENHRY, CDR2 SYGVKD. CDR3 sequence: CAIRELAGEAGTQYF. CDR3 sequence (DNA): TGTGCCATCAGGGAACTAGCGGGGGAGGCAGGTACGCAGTATTTT.

CDR3 sequence reads: CASSLGSLGYGYTF. The CDR3 DNA is TGTGCCAGCAGCTTGGGCTCATTGGGTTATGGCTACACCTTC. The chain uses TRBV11-3 and TRBJ1-2; D ambiguous. Germline loops: CDR1 SGHNT, CDR2 YENEEA. Trimming removed 3 bases at V and 5 bases at J, with 13 bases between. The CDR3 spans 14 residues.

This chain uses TRBV28 with TRBJ2-7; maybe TRBD1 (5 bases). Germline CDR1 and CDR2: MDHEN and SYDVKM. Trimming cost V 3 bases and J 3 bases, with 12 bases left between them. The length of the CDR3 is 14 residues. The CDR3 DNA reads as TGTGCCAGCAGTTTTAAGGGCAGGGTCTACGAGCAGTACTTC. Its translation: CASSFKGRVYEQYF.

This clone was observed a handful of times. The same CDR3 also results from other DNA sequences found in this sample. The J gene is TRBJ2-3, the V gene TRBV7-6; the match to TRBD2 covers 7 bases. Germline CDR1 and CDR2: SGHVS and FNYEAQ. The CDR3 sequence is 15 residues long. Trimming at V came to 1 base and at J to 3 bases, leaving 4 bases not matched to a gene. The CDR3 DNA follows: TGTGCCAGCAGCTTAGACCGACTAGCAACAGATACGCAGTATTTT. This codes for CASSLDRLATDTQYF.

In its sample, this clone was seen once. This rearrangement joins TRBV12-3 or TRBV12-4 to TRBJ1-1; D is unclear. The CDR3 is made up of 13 amino acids. The V end lost 1 base, the J end lost 0 bases, and 3 bases lay between the germline ends. CDR3 region: CASSLGMNTEAFF. CDR3 in DNA: TGTGCCAGCAGTTTAGGTATGAACACTGAAGCTTTCTTT.

This clone was seen a few times. The CDR3, as DNA: TGTGCCAGCAGTTCAGGGGTCGGTGAGCCCCAGCATTTT. As protein: CASSSGVGEPQHF. This chain links TRBV7-3 with TRBJ1-5, with a weak D call TRBD1 (6 bases). CDR1 is SGHTA, CDR2 FQGTGA, per germline. Trimming cost V 6 bases and J 8 bases, with 14 bases left between them. The CDR3 loop spans 13 amino acids. The full variable domain, with the rest looked up from reference TRBV7-3 and TRBJ1-5, is GAGVSQTPSNKVTEKGKYVELRCDPISGHTALYWYRQSLGQGPEFLIYFQGTGAADDSGLPNDRFFAVRPEGSVSTLKIQRTERGDSAVYLCASSSGVGEPQHFGDGTRLSIL.

This clone has a handful of counts. The V call is TRBV28, the J call TRBJ1-1; D is perhaps TRBD1 (6 bases). Germline V gene sequence: CDR1 MDHEN, CDR2 SYDVKM. The CDR3 is 15 amino acids. V dropped 8 bases and J dropped 3 bases, with 19 bases sitting between them. The CDR3 DNA follows: TGTGCCAGCCAGACACAGGGCATCTGGGACACTGAAGCTTTCTTT. It specifies CASQTQGIWDTEAFF.

This clone showed up just once. V usage is TRBV4-3 and J usage is TRBJ1-2; D is uncertain. The V gene lost 2 bases and the J gene lost 6 bases, with 19 bases spanning the gap. The CDR3 loop spans 16 amino acids. Germline lookup yields CDR1 LGHNA and CDR2 YSLEER. The CDR3 region is CASSQLVSSRRDGYTF. The CDR3 nucleotides read TGCGCCAGCAGCCAACTGGTCTCATCCCGGAGGGATGGCTACACCTTC.

J is TRBJ2-7 and V is TRBV7-9; tentatively, D is TRBD1 (6 bases). V was cut by 5 bases and J by 3 bases, with 11 bases left in between. The CDR3 contains 13 residues. Germline V lookup: CDR1 SEHNR, CDR2 FQNEAQ (reference sequence). CDR3 DNA sequence: TGTGCCAGCAGCCTAACGGACAGCTACGAGCAGTACTTC. Its protein product is CASSLTDSYEQYF.

This CDR3 is CASSEDRNQPQHF. The DNA for the CDR3 is TGTGCCAGCAGCGAGGACAGAAACCAGCCCCAGCATTTT. The rearrangement links TRBV5-4 to TRBJ1-5, with D possibly TRBD1 on 6 matching bases. Germline CDR1 and CDR2: SGHNT and YYREEE (reference sequence). Trimming removed 4 bases from V and 7 bases from J, with 12 bases in between. CDR3 size: 13 residues.

The chain carries TRBV4-3 and TRBJ1-3; D unclear. The germline gives CDR1 LGHNA, CDR2 YSLEER. Trimming cost V 4 bases and J 3 bases, with 16 bases left between them. The CDR3 extends over 16 amino acids. The CDR3 loop is CASSLVPPGFGNTIYF. The CDR3 nucleotides read TGCGCCAGCAGCCTCGTCCCCCCGGGGTTTGGAAACACCATATATTTT.

The chain uses TRBV29-1 and TRBJ2-7, with 7 positions matching TRBD2. V trimming: 4 bases; J trimming: 0 bases; junction bases outside the gene matches: 6. The CDR3 totals 14 residues. Germline-derived CDR1 and CDR2 are SQVTM and ANQGSEA. The CDR3 DNA follows: TGCAGCGTTGTCTGGACGGGGGGCTCCTACGAGCAGTACTTC. Its translation: CSVVWTGGSYEQYF.

The chain uses TRBV6-6 and TRBJ1-4; TRBD1 matches at 9 bases. The CDR3 extends over 17 amino acids. Trimming at V came to 5 bases and at J to 3 bases, leaving 10 bases not matched to a gene. CDR1 and CDR2 from the germline V gene are MNHNY and SVGAGI (reference sequence). The CDR3 coding sequence is TGTGCCAGCAGTCCATACACAGGGGGCTTGTCTAATGAAAAACTGTTTTTT. Translation gives CASSPYTGGLSNEKLFF.

The chain has TRBV28 and TRBJ1-2; possible D gene TRBD1, 6 bases. Trimming cost V 3 bases and J 5 bases, with 22 bases left between them. The CDR3 runs to 17 residues. Germline V gene data show CDR1 as MDHEN and CDR2 as SYDVKM. CDR3 residues: CASSLGGLGTMEYGYTF. The CDR3 nucleotides read TGTGCCAGCAGTTTGGGCGGTTTGGGGACAATGGAATATGGCTACACCTTC.